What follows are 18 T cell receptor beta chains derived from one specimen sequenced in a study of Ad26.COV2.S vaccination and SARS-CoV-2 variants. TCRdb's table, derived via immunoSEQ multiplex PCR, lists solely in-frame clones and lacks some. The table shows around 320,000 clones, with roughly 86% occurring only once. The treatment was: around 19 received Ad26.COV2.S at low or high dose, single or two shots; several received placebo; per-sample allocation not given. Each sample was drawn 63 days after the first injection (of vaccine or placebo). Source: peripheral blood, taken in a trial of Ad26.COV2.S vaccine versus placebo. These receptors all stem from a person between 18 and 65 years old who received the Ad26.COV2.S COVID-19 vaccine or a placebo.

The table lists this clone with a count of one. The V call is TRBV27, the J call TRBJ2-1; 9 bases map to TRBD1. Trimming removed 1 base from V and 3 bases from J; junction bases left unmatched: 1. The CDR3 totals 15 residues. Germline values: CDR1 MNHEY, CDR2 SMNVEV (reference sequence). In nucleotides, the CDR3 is TGTGCCAGCAGTTTATGGGACAGGGTCTACAATGAGCAGTTCTTC. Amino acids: CASSLWDRVYNEQFF.

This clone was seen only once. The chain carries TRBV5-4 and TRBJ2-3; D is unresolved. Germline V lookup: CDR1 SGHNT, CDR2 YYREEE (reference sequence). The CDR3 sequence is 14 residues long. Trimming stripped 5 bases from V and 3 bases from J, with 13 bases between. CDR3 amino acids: CASSMYVFTDTQYF. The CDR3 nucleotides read TGTGCCAGCAGTATGTATGTGTTTACAGATACGCAGTATTTT. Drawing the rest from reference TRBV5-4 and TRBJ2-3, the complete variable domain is ETGVTQSPTHLIKTRGQQVTLRCSSQSGHNTVSWYQQALGQGPQFIFQYYREEENGRGNFPPRFSGLQFPNYSSELNVNALELDDSALYLCASSMYVFTDTQYFGPGTRLTVL.

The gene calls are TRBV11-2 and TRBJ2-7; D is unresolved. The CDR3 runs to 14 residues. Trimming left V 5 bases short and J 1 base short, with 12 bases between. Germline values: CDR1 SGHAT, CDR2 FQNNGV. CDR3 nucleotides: TGTGCCAGCAGCCTGCAGACAACTTCCTACGAGCAGTACTTC. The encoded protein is CASSLQTTSYEQYF.

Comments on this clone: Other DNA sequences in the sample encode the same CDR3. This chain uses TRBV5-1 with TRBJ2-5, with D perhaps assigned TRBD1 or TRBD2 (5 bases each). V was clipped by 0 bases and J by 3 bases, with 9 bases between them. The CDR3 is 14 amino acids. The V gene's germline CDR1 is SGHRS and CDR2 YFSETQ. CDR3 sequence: CASSLGGTEETQYF. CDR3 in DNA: TGCGCCAGCAGCTTGGGGGGGACGGAAGAGACCCAGTACTTC.

CDR3: CASSQEGRGPKAFF. The DNA of the CDR3 is TGTGCCAGCAGCCAAGAAGGAAGGGGACCGAAAGCTTTCTTT. The chain has TRBV3-1 (or the pseudogene TRBV3-2) and TRBJ1-1, with a weak D call TRBD1 (5 bases). This CDR3 is 14 amino acids long. V lost 0 bases and J 9 bases, leaving 14 bases between the germline ends. CDR1 and CDR2 from the germline V gene are LGHDT and YNNKEL (reference sequence).

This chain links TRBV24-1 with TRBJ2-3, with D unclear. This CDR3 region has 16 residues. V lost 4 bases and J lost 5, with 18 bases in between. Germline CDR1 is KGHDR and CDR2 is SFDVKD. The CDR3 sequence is CATSDATSPVGDTQYF. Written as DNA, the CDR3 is TGTGCCACCAGTGACGCGACATCCCCGGTGGGAGATACGCAGTATTTT.

CDR3 DNA sequence: TGTGCCAGCAGTTTGATCAGGGGGAGGGGCACCGGGGAGCTGTTTTTT. This gives the protein CASSLIRGRGTGELFF. The chain joins TRBV5-6 to TRBJ2-2, with D tentatively TRBD1 or TRBD2 (7 bases each). The length of the CDR3 is 16 residues. CDR1 is SGHDT, CDR2 YYEEEE, per germline. V shed 5 bases and J shed 4 bases, with 18 bases lying between them.

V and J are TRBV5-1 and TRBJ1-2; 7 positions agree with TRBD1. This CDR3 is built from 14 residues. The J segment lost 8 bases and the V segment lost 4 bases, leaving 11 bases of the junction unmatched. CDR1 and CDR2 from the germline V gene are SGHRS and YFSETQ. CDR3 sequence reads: CASSLTGDARGYTF. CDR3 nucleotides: TGCGCCAGCAGCCTAACAGGGGATGCGAGAGGCTACACCTTC.

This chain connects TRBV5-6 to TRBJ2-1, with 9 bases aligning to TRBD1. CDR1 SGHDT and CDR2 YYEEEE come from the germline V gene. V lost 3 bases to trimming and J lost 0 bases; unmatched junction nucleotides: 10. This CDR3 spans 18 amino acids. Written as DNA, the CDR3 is TGTGCCAGCAGCTGGACAGGGGCGCCCCTAAGCTCCTACAATGAGCAGTTCTTC. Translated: CASSWTGAPLSSYNEQFF.

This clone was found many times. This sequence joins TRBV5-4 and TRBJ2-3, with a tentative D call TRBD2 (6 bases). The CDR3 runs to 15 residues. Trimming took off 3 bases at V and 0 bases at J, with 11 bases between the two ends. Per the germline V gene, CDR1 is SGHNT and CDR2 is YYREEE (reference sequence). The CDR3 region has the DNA TGTGCCAGCAGCTCTAGCGAGACTAGCACAGATACGCAGTATTTT. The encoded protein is CASSSSETSTDTQYF.

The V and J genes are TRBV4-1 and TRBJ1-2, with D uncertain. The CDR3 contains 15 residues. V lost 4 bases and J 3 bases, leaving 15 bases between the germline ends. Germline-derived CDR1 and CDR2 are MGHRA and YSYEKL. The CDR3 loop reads CASSLGQSVDYGYTF. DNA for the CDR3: TGCGCCAGCAGCCTAGGCCAGTCGGTTGACTATGGCTACACCTTC.

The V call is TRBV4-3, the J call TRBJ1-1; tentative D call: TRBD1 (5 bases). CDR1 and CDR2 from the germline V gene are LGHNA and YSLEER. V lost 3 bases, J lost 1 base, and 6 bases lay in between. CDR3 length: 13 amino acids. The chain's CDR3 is CASSHQGNTEAFF. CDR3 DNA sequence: TGCGCCAGCAGCCACCAGGGGAACACTGAAGCTTTCTTT.

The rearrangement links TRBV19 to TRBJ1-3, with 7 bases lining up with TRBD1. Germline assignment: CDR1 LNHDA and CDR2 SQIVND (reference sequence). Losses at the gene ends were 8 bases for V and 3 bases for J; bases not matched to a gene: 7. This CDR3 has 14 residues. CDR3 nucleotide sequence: TGTGCCAGTTCCCAGGGGGGAAGTGGAAACACCATATATTTT. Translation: CASSQGGSGNTIYF.

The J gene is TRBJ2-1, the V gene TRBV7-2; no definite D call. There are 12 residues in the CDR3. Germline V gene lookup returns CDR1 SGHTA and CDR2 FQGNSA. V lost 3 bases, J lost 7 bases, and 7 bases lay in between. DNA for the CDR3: TGTGCCAGCAGCTTTGACGGGAATGAGCAGTTCTTC. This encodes CASSFDGNEQFF.

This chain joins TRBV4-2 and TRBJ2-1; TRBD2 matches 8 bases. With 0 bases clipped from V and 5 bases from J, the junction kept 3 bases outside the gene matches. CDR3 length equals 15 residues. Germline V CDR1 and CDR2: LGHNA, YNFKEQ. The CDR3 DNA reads TGTGCCAGCAGCCAAGATCGGGGGGGTAACAATGAGCAGTTCTTC. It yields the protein CASSQDRGGNNEQFF.

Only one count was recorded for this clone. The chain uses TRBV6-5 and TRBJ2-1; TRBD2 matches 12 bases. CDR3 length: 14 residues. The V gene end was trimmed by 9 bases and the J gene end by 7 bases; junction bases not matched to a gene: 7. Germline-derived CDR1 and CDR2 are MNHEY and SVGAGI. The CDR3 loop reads CASSLAGGWNEQFF. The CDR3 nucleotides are TGTGCCAGTAGTCTAGCGGGGGGGTGGAATGAGCAGTTCTTC.

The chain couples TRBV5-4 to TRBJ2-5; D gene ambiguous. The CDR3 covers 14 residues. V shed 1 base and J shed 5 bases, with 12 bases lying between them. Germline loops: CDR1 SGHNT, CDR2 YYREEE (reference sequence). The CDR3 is CASSLSDSVETQYF. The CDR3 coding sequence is TGTGCCAGCAGCTTGAGTGATAGTGTTGAGACCCAGTACTTC. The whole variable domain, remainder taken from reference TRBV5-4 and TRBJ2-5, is ETGVTQSPTHLIKTRGQQVTLRCSSQSGHNTVSWYQQALGQGPQFIFQYYREEENGRGNFPPRFSGLQFPNYSSELNVNALELDDSALYLCASSLSDSVETQYFGPGTRLLVL.

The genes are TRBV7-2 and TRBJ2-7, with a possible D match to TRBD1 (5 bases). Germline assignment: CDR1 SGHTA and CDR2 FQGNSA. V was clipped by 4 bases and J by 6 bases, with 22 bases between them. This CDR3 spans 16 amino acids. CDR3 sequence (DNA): TGTGCCAGCAGCTCACCTTGGCAGGGATACAGGAGCGAGCAGTACTTC. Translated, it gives CASSSPWQGYRSEQYF.